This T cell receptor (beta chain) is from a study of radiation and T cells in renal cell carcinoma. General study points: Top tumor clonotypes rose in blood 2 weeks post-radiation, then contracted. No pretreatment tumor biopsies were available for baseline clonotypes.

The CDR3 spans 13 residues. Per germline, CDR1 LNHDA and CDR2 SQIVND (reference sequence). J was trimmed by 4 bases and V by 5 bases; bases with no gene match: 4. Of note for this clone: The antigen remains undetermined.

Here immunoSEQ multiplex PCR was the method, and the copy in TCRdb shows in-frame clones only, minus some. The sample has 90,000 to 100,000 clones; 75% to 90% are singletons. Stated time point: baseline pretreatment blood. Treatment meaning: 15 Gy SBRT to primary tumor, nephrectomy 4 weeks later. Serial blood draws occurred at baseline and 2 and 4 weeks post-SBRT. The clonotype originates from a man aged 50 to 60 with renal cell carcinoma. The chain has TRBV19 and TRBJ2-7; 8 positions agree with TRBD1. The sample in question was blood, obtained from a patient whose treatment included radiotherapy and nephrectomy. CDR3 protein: CASSDRTGYEQYF. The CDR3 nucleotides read TGTGCCAGTAGTGACAGGACAGGGTACGAGCAGTACTTC.